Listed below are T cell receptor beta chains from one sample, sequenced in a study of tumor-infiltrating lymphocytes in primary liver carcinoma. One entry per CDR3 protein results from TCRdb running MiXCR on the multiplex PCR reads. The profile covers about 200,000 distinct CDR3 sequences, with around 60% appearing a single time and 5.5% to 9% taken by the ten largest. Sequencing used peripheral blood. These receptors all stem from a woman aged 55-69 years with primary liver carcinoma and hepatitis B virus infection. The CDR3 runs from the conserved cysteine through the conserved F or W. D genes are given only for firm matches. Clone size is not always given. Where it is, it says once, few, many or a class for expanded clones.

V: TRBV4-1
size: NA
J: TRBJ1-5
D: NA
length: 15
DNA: TGCACCAGCAGCGAGTACACCTCTAGCAATCGGCCCCAGCATTTT
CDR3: CTSSEYTSSNRPQHF

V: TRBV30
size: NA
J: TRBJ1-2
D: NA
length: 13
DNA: TGTGCCTGGATTTCGGGGGACGGCTATGGCTACACCTTC
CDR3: CAWISGDGYGYTF

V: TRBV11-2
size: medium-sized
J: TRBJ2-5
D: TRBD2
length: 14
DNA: TGTGCCAGCAGCCCACTAGCGGGAGTAGAGACCCAGTACTTC
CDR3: CASSPLAGVETQYF

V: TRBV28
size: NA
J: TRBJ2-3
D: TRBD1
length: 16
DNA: TGTGCCAGCAGACCCCTTCTAGACAGGGACACAGATACGCAGTATTTT
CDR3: CASRPLLDRDTDTQYF

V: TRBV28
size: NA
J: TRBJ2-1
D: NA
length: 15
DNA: TGTGCCAGCAGTACCGGATTGACGGAAAACAATGAGCAGTTCTTC
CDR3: CASSTGLTENNEQFF

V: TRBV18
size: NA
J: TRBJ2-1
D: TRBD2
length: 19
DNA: TGTGCCAGCTCACCGATGAATTTCAGCGGGAATAGGTCCTACAATGAGCAGTTCTTC
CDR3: CASSPMNFSGNRSYNEQFF

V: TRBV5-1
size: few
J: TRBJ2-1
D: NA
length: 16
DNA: TGCGCCAGCAGCTCCGGGACACCTGGGATATACAATGAGCAGTTCTTC
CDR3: CASSSGTPGIYNEQFF

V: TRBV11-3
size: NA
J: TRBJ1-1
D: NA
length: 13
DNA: TGTGCCAGCAGCTTAGGTCCAGACGCTGAAGATTTCTTT
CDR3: CASSLGPDAEDFF

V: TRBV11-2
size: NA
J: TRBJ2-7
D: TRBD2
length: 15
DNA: TGTGCCAGCAGCTTAGCGGGTAGCGGGAGTTACGAGCGGTACTTC
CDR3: CASSLAGSGSYERYF

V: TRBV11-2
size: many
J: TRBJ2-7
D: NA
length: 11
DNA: TGTGCCAGCAGCTTCGAGGGAGAGCAGTACTTC
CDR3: CASSFEGEQYF

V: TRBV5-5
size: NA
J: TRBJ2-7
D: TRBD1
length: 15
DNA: TGCGTCAGCAGCAGGCGACAGGGGGACGGATACGAGCAGTACTTC
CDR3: CVSSRRQGDGYEQYF

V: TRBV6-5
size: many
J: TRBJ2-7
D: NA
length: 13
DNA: TGTGCCAGCAGTTACTCTTCGGGGGTCGAGCAGTACTTC
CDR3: CASSYSSGVEQYF

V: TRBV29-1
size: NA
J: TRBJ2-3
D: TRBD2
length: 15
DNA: TGCAGCTCACGAGGGCTAGCGGGCGTCACAGATACGCAGTGCTTT
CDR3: CSSRGLAGVTDTQCF

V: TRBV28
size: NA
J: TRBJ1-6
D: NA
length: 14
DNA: TGTGCCAGCAGCATCACAACGGGGAATTCACCCCTCCACTTT
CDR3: CASSITTGNSPLHF

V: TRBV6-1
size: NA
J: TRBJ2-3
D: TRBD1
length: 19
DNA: TGTGCCAGCAGCTGGGACAGGGCTCGCGTGGCGGGGATCACAAATACGCAGTATTTT
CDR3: CASSWDRARVAGITNTQYF

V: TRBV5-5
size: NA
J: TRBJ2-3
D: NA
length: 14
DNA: TGTGCCAGGAGCCCGTCGACTAGCACAGATACGCAGTATTTT
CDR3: CARSPSTSTDTQYF

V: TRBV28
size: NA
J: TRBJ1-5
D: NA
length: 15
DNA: TGTGCCAGCAGTTTAGCCGGGACCAGGAGTCAGCCCCAGCATTTT
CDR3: CASSLAGTRSQPQHF

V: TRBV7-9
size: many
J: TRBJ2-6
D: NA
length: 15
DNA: TGTGCCAGCAGCTTACATGGGGTTGGGGCCAACGTCCTGACTTTC
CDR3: CASSLHGVGANVLTF

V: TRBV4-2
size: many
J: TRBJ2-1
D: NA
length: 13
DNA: TGTGCCAGCAGCCAAAGGGGGATGGATGAGCAGTTCTTC
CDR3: CASSQRGMDEQFF

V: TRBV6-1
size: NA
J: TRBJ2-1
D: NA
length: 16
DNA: TGTGCCAGTACAGACCCTAGCAGCAGAGCCTACAATGAGCAGTTCTTC
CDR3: CASTDPSSRAYNEQFF

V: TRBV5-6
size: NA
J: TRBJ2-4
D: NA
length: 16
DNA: TGTGCCAGCAGCTTGACGGGCAGGGGGGGCAAAAACATTCAGTACTTC
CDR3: CASSLTGRGGKNIQYF

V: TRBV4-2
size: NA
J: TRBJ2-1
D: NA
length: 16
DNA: TGTGCCAGCATCCAAGAGCGGGTGGCGTCCTACAATGAGCAGTTCTTC
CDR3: CASIQERVASYNEQFF

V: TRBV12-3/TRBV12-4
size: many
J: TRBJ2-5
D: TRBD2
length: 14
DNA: TGTGCCAGCAGCTTACCGGGACTACAAGAGACCCAGTACTTC
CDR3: CASSLPGLQETQYF

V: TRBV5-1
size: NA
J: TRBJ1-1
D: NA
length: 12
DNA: TGCGCCAGCAGCTTGGGAGAGAGTGAGGCTTTCTTT
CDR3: CASSLGESEAFF

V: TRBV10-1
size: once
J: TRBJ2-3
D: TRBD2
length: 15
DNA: TGCGCCAGCAGTGAGTCGGGACTAGCGGAAGATACACAGTATTTT
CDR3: CASSESGLAEDTQYF

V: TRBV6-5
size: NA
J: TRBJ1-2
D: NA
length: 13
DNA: TGTGCCAGCATTTACGTGGGGGACGACGGCTACACCTTC
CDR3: CASIYVGDDGYTF

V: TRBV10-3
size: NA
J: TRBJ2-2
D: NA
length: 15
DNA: TGTGCCATCAGTGCCTCCGGCGGGGTCGGCAGTGAGCTGTTTTTT
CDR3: CAISASGGVGSELFF

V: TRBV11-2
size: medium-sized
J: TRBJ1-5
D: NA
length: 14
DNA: TGTGCCAGCAGCCCGTTACATGCGCCTCAGCCCCAGCATTTT
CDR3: CASSPLHAPQPQHF

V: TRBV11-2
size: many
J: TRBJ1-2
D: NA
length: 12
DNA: TGTGCCAGCAGCTTAGGTAGGCAGGCAACCACCTTC
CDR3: CASSLGRQATTF

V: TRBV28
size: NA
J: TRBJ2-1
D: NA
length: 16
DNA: TGTGCCAGCAGTGTTTGGTCGGGATCGGACTACAATGAGCAGTTCTTC
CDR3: CASSVWSGSDYNEQFF

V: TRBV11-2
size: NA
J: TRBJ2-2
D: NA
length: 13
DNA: TGTGTCAGCAGCTTTCGGGGGACCGGGGAACTGTTTTTT
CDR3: CVSSFRGTGELFF